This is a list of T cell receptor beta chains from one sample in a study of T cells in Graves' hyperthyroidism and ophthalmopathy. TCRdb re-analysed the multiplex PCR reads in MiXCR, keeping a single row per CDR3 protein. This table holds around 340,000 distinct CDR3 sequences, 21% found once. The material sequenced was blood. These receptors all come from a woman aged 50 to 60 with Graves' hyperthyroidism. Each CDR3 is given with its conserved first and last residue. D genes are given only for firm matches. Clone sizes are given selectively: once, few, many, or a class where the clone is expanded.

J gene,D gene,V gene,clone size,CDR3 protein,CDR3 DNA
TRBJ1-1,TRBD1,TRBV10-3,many,CAISMTGRDTEAFF,TGTGCCATCAGTATGACAGGGAGGGACACTGAAGCTTTCTTT
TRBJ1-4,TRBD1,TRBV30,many,CAWSPHRGANEKLFF,TGTGCCTGGAGTCCTCACAGGGGGGCTAATGAAAAACTGTTTTTT
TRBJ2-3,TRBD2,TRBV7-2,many,CASSLEAGGPRTDTQYF,TGTGCCAGCAGCTTAGAGGCGGGGGGGCCTCGCACAGATACGCAGTATTTT
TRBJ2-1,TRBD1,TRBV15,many,CATSRDHGQGSEQFF,TGTGCCACCAGCAGAGATCACGGACAGGGCAGTGAGCAGTTCTTC
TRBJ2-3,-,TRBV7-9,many,CASSPSGRTDTQYF,TGTGCCAGCAGCCCCAGTGGGCGCACAGATACGCAGTATTTT
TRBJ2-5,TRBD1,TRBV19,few,CASSITGASQETQYF,TGTGCCAGTAGTATTACAGGGGCCAGCCAAGAGACCCAGTACTTC
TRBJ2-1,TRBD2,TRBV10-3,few,CAISVELAGGREQFF,TGTGCCATCAGTGTCGAACTAGCGGGGGGGAGGGAGCAGTTCTTC
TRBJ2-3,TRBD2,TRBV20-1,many,CSLGGGAGDTQYF,TGCAGTCTTGGCGGGGGGGCAGGAGATACGCAGTATTTT
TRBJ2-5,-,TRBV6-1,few,CASSEVWLGYQYF,TGTGCCAGCAGTGAAGTGTGGTTAGGGTACCAGTACTTC
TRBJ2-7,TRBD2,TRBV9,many,CASSVGTSGTYEQYF,TGTGCCAGCAGCGTAGGGACTAGCGGGACCTACGAGCAGTACTTC
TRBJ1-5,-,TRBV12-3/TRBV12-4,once,CASTPGAGQPQHF,TGTGCCAGCACCCCTGGCGCCGGACAGCCCCAGCATTTT
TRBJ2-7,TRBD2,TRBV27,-,CASSGASSGSYEQYF,TGTGCCAGCAGCGGGGCGTCTAGCGGGTCCTACGAGCAGTACTTC
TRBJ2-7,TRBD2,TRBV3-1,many,CASSHGTSGVYEQYF,TGTGCCAGCAGCCATGGGACTAGCGGAGTCTACGAGCAGTACTTC
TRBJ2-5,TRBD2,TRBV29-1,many,CSVSGRGGGETQYF,TGCAGCGTTAGCGGGAGAGGTGGAGGAGAGACCCAGTACTTC
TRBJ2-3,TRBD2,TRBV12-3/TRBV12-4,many,CASRSKRGSTDTQYF,TGTGCCAGCAGATCCAAGCGGGGTAGCACAGATACGCAGTATTTT
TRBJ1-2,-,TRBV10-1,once,CASSAQGTHGYTF,TGCGCCAGCAGTGCTCAGGGTACTCATGGCTACACCTTC
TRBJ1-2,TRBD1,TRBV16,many,CASSQSSGQGSGYTF,TGTGCCAGCAGCCAATCGTCGGGACAGGGCTCTGGCTACACCTTC
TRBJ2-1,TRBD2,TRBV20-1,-,CSARDPGGSGYEQFF,TGCAGTGCTAGAGATCCGGGCGGGAGTGGGTATGAGCAGTTCTTC
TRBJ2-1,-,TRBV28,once,CASSLLRGNNEQFF,TGTGCCAGCAGTTTATTGAGAGGGAACAATGAGCAGTTCTTC
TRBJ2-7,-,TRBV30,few,CAWSSPREGRAYEQYF,TGTGCCTGGAGTTCACCTCGAGAGGGCAGGGCCTACGAGCAGTACTTC
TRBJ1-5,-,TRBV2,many,CASRLGQGNQPQHF,TGTGCCAGCAGACTCGGGCAGGGTAATCAGCCCCAGCATTTT
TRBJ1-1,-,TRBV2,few,CASRDWGGRTEAFF,TGTGCCAGCAGGGATTGGGGGGGGCGTACTGAAGCTTTCTTT
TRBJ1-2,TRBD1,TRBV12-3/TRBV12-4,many,CASSFLTGVLGGYTF,TGTGCCAGCAGTTTCTTGACAGGGGTTTTAGGTGGCTACACCTTC
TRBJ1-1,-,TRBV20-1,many,CSALTGNTEAFF,TGCAGTGCTTTGACAGGGAACACTGAAGCTTTCTTT
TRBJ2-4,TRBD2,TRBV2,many,CASTPGTSGNIQYF,TGTGCCAGCACCCCCGGGACTAGCGGAAACATTCAGTACTTC
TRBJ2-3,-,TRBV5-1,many,CASSPTTGTSTDTQYF,TGCGCCAGCAGCCCTACGACAGGGACTAGCACAGATACGCAGTATTTT
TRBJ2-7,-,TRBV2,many,CASSAREAPYEQYF,TGTGCCAGCAGTGCCAGAGAAGCGCCCTACGAGCAGTACTTC
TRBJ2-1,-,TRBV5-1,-,CTSSLATGLYNERFF,TGCACCAGCAGCTTGGCCACTGGCCTGTACAATGAGCGGTTCTTC
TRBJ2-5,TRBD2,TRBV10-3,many,CAISEIEREGLRETQYF,TGTGCCATCAGTGAAATAGAGCGGGAGGGCCTTCGGGAGACCCAGTACTTC
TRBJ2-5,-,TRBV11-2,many,CASSLGWGSETQYF,TGTGCCAGCAGCTTAGGGTGGGGTTCAGAGACCCAGTACTTC
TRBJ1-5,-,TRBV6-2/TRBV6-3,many,CASRTHPKDVSNQPQHF,TGTGCCAGCAGAACCCACCCTAAGGATGTTAGCAATCAGCCCCAGCATTTT
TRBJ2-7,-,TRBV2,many,CASSERMTSYEQYF,TGTGCCAGCAGTGAAAGGATGACCTCCTACGAGCAGTACTTC
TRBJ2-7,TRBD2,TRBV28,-,CASSFRSRTSGRAYEQYF,TGTGCCAGCAGTTTTCGGTCCCGGACTAGCGGGAGGGCCTACGAGCAGTACTTC
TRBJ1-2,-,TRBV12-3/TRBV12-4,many,CASSLEGHPGYTF,TGTGCCAGCAGTTTAGAGGGACACCCGGGCTACACCTTC
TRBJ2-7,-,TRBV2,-,CASSLTSWELVEQYF,TGTGCCAGCAGCTTAACGTCCTGGGAGTTGGTCGAGCAGTACTTC
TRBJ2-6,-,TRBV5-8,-,CASSSLGFSGANVLTF,TGTGCCAGCAGCTCTTTGGGGTTCTCTGGGGCCAACGTCCTGACTTTC
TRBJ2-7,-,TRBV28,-,CASSPPGHYEQYF,TGTGCCAGCAGCCCTCCAGGACACTACGAGCAGTACTTC
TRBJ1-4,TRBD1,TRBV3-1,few,CASRQGSNEKLFF,TGTGCCAGCAGACAGGGGTCTAATGAAAAACTGTTTTTT
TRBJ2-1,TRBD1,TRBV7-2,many,CASSLGQGASREQFF,TGTGCCAGCAGCTTAGGACAGGGGGCGTCAAGGGAGCAGTTCTTC